This TCR beta chain was identified in a study of blood T cell repertoires in COVID-19. Germline V gene sequence: CDR1 MDHEN, CDR2 SYDVKM. The CDR3 is 15 amino acids. V was clipped by 2 bases and J by 6 bases, with 14 bases between them. As handled by the study authors: Amplification of reference gene primers provided the estimated nucleated cell counts. TCRdb keeps only in-frame clones here, not all; method: immunoSEQ multiplex PCR. V and J calls and clone size are given by that table; D and trimming were obtained from the DNA. The data contain approximately 250,000 clones, roughly 83% of them singletons.

Sequenced: peripheral blood. The origin of this receptor is a man aged 60 to 75 who had recovered from COVID-19. The chain has TRBV28 and TRBJ2-1; perhaps TRBD1 as D (5 bases). This CDR3 reads CASSLRTNPFNEQFF. The CDR3 DNA sequence: TGTGCCAGCAGTTTAAGGACAAACCCTTTCAATGAGCAGTTCTTC. The entire variable domain, with the rest obtained from reference TRBV28 and TRBJ2-1, is as follows: DVKVTQSSRYLVKRTGEKVFLECVQDMDHENMFWYRQDPGLGLRLIYFSYDVKMKEKGDIPEGYSVSREKKERFSLILESASTNQTSMYLCASSLRTNPFNEQFFGPGTRLTVL.